A selection of T cell receptor beta chains follows, all from one sample in a study of beta chain features in type 1 diabetes. Sequenced by immunoSEQ multiplex PCR; TCRdb stores in-frame clones only, minus some. The table shows 310,000 or so clones, with more than 9.5% occurring only once. The sequenced sample was naive CD4+ T cells from blood. These receptors originate from a young woman in good health. The CDR3 runs from the conserved cysteine through the conserved F or W. Fields, in order: clone size, J gene, D gene, V gene, CDR3 DNA, CDR3 protein. D genes are given only for firm matches. Not every row has a clone size; where given, it reads once, few, many or a size class.

- | TRBJ2-1 | TRBD1 | TRBV5-1 | TGCGCCAGCAGCATCCTGGACAGGGGAACCTACAATGAGCAGTTCTTC | CASSILDRGTYNEQFF
- | TRBJ2-1 | TRBD2 | TRBV9 | TGTGCCAGCAGCGTTACTAGCGGGAACTACAATGAGCAGTTCTTC | CASSVTSGNYNEQFF
few | TRBJ2-2 | - | TRBV30 | TGTGCCTGGAGTGCCCAGGCGAACACCGGGGAGCTGTTTTTT | CAWSAQANTGELFF
few | TRBJ1-1 | TRBD1 | TRBV30 | TGTGCCTGGAGTGCCCTGGGACAGGGGGTGTGGAGCACTGAAGCTTTCTTT | CAWSALGQGVWSTEAFF
- | TRBJ1-1 | - | TRBV28 | TGTGCCATCCTCGGACGTGGGAGGACTGAAGCTTTCTTT | CAILGRGRTEAFF
few | TRBJ1-1 | TRBD1 | TRBV29-1 | TGCAGCGTTTCTACAGGGGGTGGTACTGAAGCTTTCTTT | CSVSTGGGTEAFF
few | TRBJ1-2 | TRBD1 | TRBV6-1 | TGTGCCAGCAGTGAAGGGACAGGGTCAGGAGGCTACACCTTC | CASSEGTGSGGYTF
- | TRBJ2-4 | - | TRBV19 | TGTGCCAGTAGTATCACCGGGACAACCGTTTTAAACATTCAGTACTTC | CASSITGTTVLNIQYF
- | TRBJ2-5 | TRBD2 | TRBV18 | TGTGCCAGCTCACCGGGGGAGGGGAGACGGAGAGAGACCCAGTACTTC | CASSPGEGRRRETQYF
- | TRBJ2-7 | TRBD1 | TRBV28 | TGTGCCAGCAGTTCGCCCTCGGGACAGGGGATCTACGAGCAGTACTTC | CASSSPSGQGIYEQYF
- | TRBJ2-1 | - | TRBV28 | TGTGCCAGCACCCGTAGCGGCACCAGCTCCTACAATGAGCAGTTCTTC | CASTRSGTSSYNEQFF
few | TRBJ2-5 | TRBD2 | TRBV6-5 | TGTGCCAGCAGTTACCTAGCGGGGGAGACCCAGTACTTC | CASSYLAGETQYF
few | TRBJ1-4 | TRBD1 | TRBV30 | TGTGCCTGGAGTGACGGGACAGGGAACTATGAAAAACTGTTTTTT | CAWSDGTGNYEKLFF
- | TRBJ2-7 | - | TRBV7-8 | TGTGCCAGCAGTCCCCTAAACAGGGAGAGCTCCTACGAGCAGTACTTC | CASSPLNRESSYEQYF
few | TRBJ2-2 | - | TRBV7-3 | TGTGCCAGCAGCTTAAGACGGGGCACCGGGGAGCTGTTTTTT | CASSLRRGTGELFF
- | TRBJ2-5 | TRBD2 | TRBV25-1 | TGTGCCAGTATGGGACTAGCGGGCAAAGAGACCCAGTACTTC | CASMGLAGKETQYF
few | TRBJ2-5 | - | TRBV6-5 | TGTGCCAGCGTTGACAGACTTAAGGGGGCCCAGTACTTC | CASVDRLKGAQYF
once | TRBJ1-4 | - | TRBV4-2 | TGTGCCAGCAGCCAAGAGGGTGCGAGGGCAAGGGAAAAACTGTTTTTT | CASSQEGARAREKLFF
- | TRBJ2-3 | TRBD2 | TRBV6-5 | TGTGCCAGCAGTTACCACGGACTAGCGGGAAGTGATACGCAGTATTTT | CASSYHGLAGSDTQYF
few | TRBJ1-2 | TRBD1 | TRBV27 | TGTGCCAGCAGTTTATTCCCACAGGGGATTGACTATGGCTACACCTTC | CASSLFPQGIDYGYTF